A selection of T cell receptor beta chains follows, all from one sample in a study of shared clonotypes between healthy human individuals. Sequencing was performed with immunoSEQ multiplex PCR; in TCRdb, only in-frame clones are kept and a portion is missing. This sample has 980,000 or so clones, with 60% to 85% found just once. Sequencing was carried out using memory CD4+ T cells sorted from blood. The source is a man in his late teens or twenties in good health. Each CDR3 is given with its conserved first and last residue. The D gene is left open where the match is weak. A clone size is listed for some rows: how often the clone was seen (once, few, many), or a class if it is expanded.

TRBJ1-2 NA TRBD1 TRBV5-4 15 CASSLEQGGSYGYTF TGTGCCAGCAGCTTGGAACAGGGGGGCAGCTATGGCTACACCTTC
TRBJ1-2 NA TRBD1 TRBV9 15 CASSVVGQGFGGYTF TGTGCCAGCAGCGTAGTGGGACAGGGGTTTGGTGGCTACACCTTC
TRBJ1-1 many TRBD1 TRBV2 13 CASSSDRGSEAFF TGTGCCAGCAGTTCAGACAGGGGATCTGAAGCTTTCTTT
TRBJ2-7 once NA TRBV30 12 CAWTGLSYEQYF TGTGCCTGGACCGGGTTATCCTACGAGCAGTACTTC
TRBJ1-1 NA NA TRBV7-3 15 CASSFQPGSGTEAFF TGTGCCAGCAGCTTTCAACCTGGGAGCGGCACTGAAGCTTTCTTT
TRBJ1-5 NA NA TRBV27 14 CASRGQVSNQPQHF TGTGCCAGTCGCGGGCAGGTTAGCAATCAGCCCCAGCATTTT
TRBJ2-1 few TRBD2 TRBV7-2 16 CASCELLAGGVNEQFF TGTGCCAGCTGCGAACTCCTAGCGGGAGGAGTGAATGAGCAGTTCTTC
TRBJ2-1 few TRBD1 TRBV5-4 15 CASSRGQGPYNEQFF TGTGCCAGCAGCCGTGGACAGGGACCCTACAATGAGCAGTTCTTC
TRBJ1-1 NA NA TRBV5-1 14 CASSLDPGSTEAFF TGCGCCAGCAGCTTGGATCCGGGGAGCACTGAAGCTTTCTTT
TRBJ1-1 NA NA TRBV6-6 15 CASSYSKAGGTEAFF TGTGCCAGCAGTTACTCGAAGGCCGGGGGCACTGAAGCTTTCTTT
TRBJ1-5 NA NA TRBV27 16 CASRTGTGGGNQPQHF TGTGCCAGCAGGACTGGGACGGGAGGAGGCAATCAGCCCCAGCATTTT
TRBJ2-7 few NA TRBV6-5 13 CASTFPGRGEQYF TGTGCCAGCACCTTTCCGGGTCGTGGCGAGCAGTACTTC
TRBJ2-2 NA NA TRBV2 13 CASHAWNTGELFF TGTGCCAGTCACGCGTGGAACACCGGGGAGCTGTTTTTT
TRBJ2-1 NA NA TRBV28 14 CASSLSRGDNEQFF TGTGCCAGCAGTTTAAGCAGGGGGGACAATGAGCAGTTCTTC
TRBJ1-1 NA TRBD1 TRBV29-1 13 CSVAGQAETEAFF TGCAGCGTCGCGGGACAGGCGGAAACTGAAGCTTTCTTT
TRBJ2-7 NA NA TRBV7-9 16 CASSFLSAGEGYEQYF TGTGCCAGCAGCTTTTTGAGTGCAGGGGAGGGCTACGAGCAGTACTTC